This T cell receptor beta chain appears in the sequencing data of a study of cytomegalovirus exposure and HLA in healthy donors. This clone was recorded only once. The antigen is not known. Study results and caveats: A few chains linked to CMV were shown in vitro to be specific for CMV antigens. Rarity characterized most TCR sequences, yet some public TCRs appeared in many donors. Later analysis identified a missense DCLRE1C variant that was linked to TCR beta V- and J-gene trimming. The study dropped some indistinguishable V segments, TRBV6-2 and TRBV6-3 among them.

Germline loops: CDR1 SGHDN, CDR2 FVKESK. The CDR3 runs 17 residues. The V gene end was trimmed by 2 bases and the J gene end by 8 bases; junction bases not matched to a gene: 14. PCR primers comprised 60 Vbeta and 13 Jbeta primers. Here immunoSEQ multiplex PCR was the method, and the copy in TCRdb shows in-frame clones only, minus some. The table records over 90,000 clones, roughly 79% of them present only once. The origin of this receptor is a man aged 50 to 60 in good health and CMV-seropositive. The J gene is TRBJ1-4, the V gene TRBV14; 7 bases line up with TRBD1. The specimen sequenced was PBMCs. The CDR3 nucleotides are TGTGCCAGCAGCCAAAAGGACAGGACGCGGGCTGGCGAAAAACTGTTTTTT. This translates into CASSQKDRTRAGEKLFF.